The 9 T cell receptor beta chains in this list originate from one sample, sequenced in a study of graft-versus-host responses after intestinal transplantation. Their specific antigens are unknown. The table came from immunoSEQ multiplex PCR; TCRdb's copy has only in-frame clones and leaves some out. The repertoire holds about 51,000 clones, with roughly 90% as singletons. Sequenced here: unstimulated CD4+ T cells sorted from spleen or lymph node cells, sampled before transplant. All receptors come from a human donor who was the organ donor for an intestinal transplant.

The chain carries TRBV7-9 and TRBJ2-7; TRBD2 agrees at 8 bases. The CDR3 is 17 amino acids. Per the germline V gene, CDR1 is SEHNR and CDR2 is FQNEAQ (reference sequence). J lost 0 bases, V lost 2 bases, and 9 bases had no gene match. This chain's CDR3 is CASSLRAGDSFSYEQYF. Written as DNA, the CDR3 is TGTGCCAGCAGCTTACGAGCGGGAGACTCCTTCTCCTACGAGCAGTACTTC.

The gene calls are TRBV2 and TRBJ2-1, with 12 bases lining up with TRBD2. V shed 6 bases and J 6 bases; nucleotides not matched to a gene: 6. Germline loops: CDR1 SNHLY, CDR2 FYNNEI. The CDR3 has 15 residues. CDR3 DNA: TGTGCCAGCAGCCGTCAGACTAGCGGGGGCAATGAGCAGTTCTTC. Translating it yields CASSRQTSGGNEQFF.

The V and J genes are TRBV7-2 and TRBJ2-5; D perhaps matches TRBD2 (6 bases). Germline CDR1 reads SGHTA; CDR2 reads FQGNSA. Trimming stripped 0 bases from V and 1 base from J, with 12 bases between. CDR3 length: 16 amino acids. CDR3 nucleotide sequence: TGTGCCAGCAGCTTAGCGCGGGGCGGTACCCAAGAGACCCAGTACTTC. Residues: CASSLARGGTQETQYF.

This sequence joins TRBV5-1 and TRBJ2-2; 10 nucleotides align to TRBD1. The CDR3 sequence is 16 residues long. The germline V gene has CDR1 SGHRS and CDR2 YFSETQ. After removal of 2 bases from V and 4 bases from J, the junction contained 5 bases not matched to a gene. The CDR3 nucleotides read TGCGCCAGCAGCTTTTCGGGACAGGGGACCACCGGGGAGCTGTTTTTT. This translates into CASSFSGQGTTGELFF.

This chain joins TRBV10-1 and TRBJ2-5; D not resolved. The closer fit of TRBJ2-7 to the DNA end suggests the J call may be wrong. This CDR3 is built from 12 residues. Germline assignment: CDR1 WNHNN and CDR2 SYGVQD (reference sequence). The CDR3 reads CANSTLRYEQYF. The CDR3 DNA is TGCGCCAACTCCACTCTCCGATACGAGCAGTACTTC.

This rearrangement joins TRBV19 to TRBJ1-1; possibly TRBD1 for D (5 bases). V shed 0 bases and J shed 6 bases, with 11 bases lying between them. The CDR3 has 14 amino acids. Germline CDR1 reads LNHDA; CDR2 reads SQIVND (reference sequence). For the CDR3, the DNA is TGTGCCAGTAGTATAGACAAGGGGAATGCTGAAGCTTTCTTT. As protein: CASSIDKGNAEAFF.

The chain carries TRBV6-6 and TRBJ1-1; TRBD1 agrees at 8 bases. Looked up from germline, CDR1 is MNHNY and CDR2 is SVGAGI (reference sequence). This CDR3 contains 15 residues. Trimming removed 6 bases from V and 6 bases from J; junction bases left unmatched: 12. The CDR3 DNA is TGTGCCAGCAGCCCACCGGGGACAGGCGCTTCTGAAGCTTTCTTT. Translation: CASSPPGTGASEAFF.

V usage is TRBV11-2 and J usage is TRBJ2-2, with no clear D. V lost 6 bases, J lost 6 bases, and 11 bases lay in between. CDR1 and CDR2 from the germline V gene are SGHAT and FQNNGV. The CDR3 runs to 13 residues. The CDR3 DNA follows: TGTGCCAGCAGGGAATTGGGCCCCGGGGAGCTGTTTTTT. Protein sequence: CASRELGPGELFF.

The J gene is TRBJ2-7, the V gene TRBV6-4; D possibly corresponds to TRBD1 (6 bases). V dropped 6 bases and J dropped 1 base, with 16 bases sitting between them. This CDR3 has 15 amino acids. CDR1 and CDR2 from the germline V gene are MRHNA and SNTAGT. For the CDR3, the DNA is TGTGCCAGCAGCAGCAGTGGACAGCCTTCCTACGAGCAGTACTTC. It translates to CASSSSGQPSYEQYF.